These 28 T cell receptor beta chains came from one sample sequenced in a study of PD-1 blockade in classical Hodgkin lymphoma. This table comes from immunoSEQ multiplex PCR, and its TCRdb copy is limited to in-frame clones, with some not included. The profile shows about 110,000 clones, 89% of them singletons. After autologous stem cell transplantation all patients relapsed, and prior brentuximab vedotin exposure differed between cohorts. This specimen was peripheral blood mononuclear cells (PBMCs), taken before the second cycle of nivolumab. Receptors were obtained from a human donor with classical Hodgkin lymphoma.

The rearrangement joins TRBV5-1 to TRBJ2-7; 10 positions match TRBD1. J was trimmed by 2 bases and V by 1 base; bases with no gene match: 3. CDR1 SGHRS and CDR2 YFSETQ come from the germline V gene. CDR3 length: 15 residues. The CDR3 coding sequence is TGCGCCAGCAGCTTGAGTGGGACAGGGGCCTACGAGCAGTACTTC. Translating it yields CASSLSGTGAYEQYF.

V usage is TRBV5-1 and J usage is TRBJ1-1; no clear D gene. The germline V gene encodes CDR1 SGHRS and CDR2 YFSETQ. Trimming left V 0 bases short and J 1 base short, with 4 bases between. The CDR3 runs 13 residues. The CDR3 loop is CASSLAQNTEAFF. As DNA, the CDR3 is TGCGCCAGCAGCTTGGCCCAGAACACTGAAGCTTTCTTT.

This rearrangement joins TRBV27 to TRBJ2-1; no clear D gene. This CDR3 is built from 15 residues. V lost 3 bases to trimming and J lost 5 bases, with 14 bases between them. The germline V gene has CDR1 MNHEY and CDR2 SMNVEV (reference sequence). CDR3 sequence reads: CASSFLLPSDNEQFF. As DNA, the CDR3 is TGTGCCAGCAGTTTCCTGCTACCGAGCGACAATGAGCAGTTCTTC.

The chain recombines TRBV10-1 with TRBJ2-3; D unclear. The V end lost 6 bases, the J end lost 1 base, and 11 bases lay between the germline ends. The CDR3 is made up of 14 amino acids. Per germline, CDR1 WNHNN and CDR2 SYGVQD (reference sequence). The CDR3: CASSPAYGTDTQYF. DNA for the CDR3: TGCGCCAGCAGCCCGGCGTATGGCACAGATACGCAGTATTTT.

The chain combines TRBV10-3 with TRBJ1-5, with a tentative D call TRBD1 (5 bases). The germline gives CDR1 ENHRY, CDR2 SYGVKD. The V and J ends lost 1 base and 4 bases respectively, with 17 bases between them. CDR3 length: 17 amino acids. The CDR3: CAISEFRIGGLNQPQHF. Written as DNA, the CDR3 is TGTGCCATCAGTGAGTTCCGGATCGGGGGATTGAATCAGCCCCAGCATTTT.

The chain joins TRBV7-9 to TRBJ1-3, with no clear D. The CDR3 consists of 15 residues. CDR1 and CDR2 (germline): SEHNR, FQNEAQ (reference sequence). The V end lost 8 bases, the J end lost 0 bases, and 14 bases lay between the germline ends. The CDR3 DNA sequence: TGTGCCAGCTTAAGTTCCGCAGTCTCTGGAAACACCATATATTTT. Translated, it gives CASLSSAVSGNTIYF.

This chain uses TRBV25-1 with TRBJ2-5; 7 positions agree with TRBD1. With 2 bases clipped from V and 0 bases from J, the junction kept 3 bases outside the gene matches. Germline V CDR1 and CDR2: MGHDK, SYGVNS. The CDR3 is 15 amino acids. As DNA, the CDR3 is TGTGCCAGCAGTGAAGGGACAGTCTACCAAGAGACCCAGTACTTC. Its protein product is CASSEGTVYQETQYF.

This clone has just one count. The V gene is TRBV28, the J gene TRBJ1-5; possibly TRBD1 for D (5 bases). There are 16 residues in the CDR3. Germline V gene lookup returns CDR1 MDHEN and CDR2 SYDVKM. Trimming pared 5 bases from V and 7 bases from J, leaving 21 bases between. The CDR3 bases are TGTGCCAGCAGTCAATCCTCCAGGGTAAGCAGGCAGCCCCAGCATTTT. Its translation: CASSQSSRVSRQPQHF.

This clone was counted a single time. Here the CDR3 DNA reads TGCAGTGCTAGTTGGCGTGATGAGCAGTTCTTC. This codes for CSASWRDEQFF. The V call is TRBV20-1, the J call TRBJ2-1, with D hard to call. V lost 3 bases and J 8 bases, leaving 8 bases between the germline ends. This CDR3 has 11 amino acids. From germline, CDR1 is DFQATT and CDR2 SNEGSKA (reference sequence).

This rearrangement joins TRBV27 to TRBJ1-2; possible D gene TRBD1, 5 bases. The CDR3 covers 14 residues. Deletions cut 2 bases from V and 5 bases from J, with 12 bases between. From germline, CDR1 is MNHEY and CDR2 SMNVEV (reference sequence). The CDR3: CASSLGSPGYGYTF. Here the CDR3 DNA reads TGTGCCAGCAGTTTAGGTTCCCCAGGGTATGGCTACACCTTC.

The V gene is TRBV4-3, the J gene TRBJ2-5, with D uncertain. CDR1 and CDR2 from the germline V gene are LGHNA and YSLEER. The CDR3 has 16 amino acids. Trimming shortened V by 0 bases and J by 2 bases, and 13 bases separated the two germline ends. DNA of the CDR3: TGCGCCAGCAGCCAAGATTTCGGAACGGCTCAAGAGACCCAGTACTTC. Its protein is CASSQDFGTAQETQYF.

This chain connects TRBV19 to TRBJ1-2, with D maybe TRBD1 (6 bases). Germline CDR1 and CDR2: LNHDA and SQIVND (reference sequence). V gave up 7 bases and J gave up 7 bases, with 19 bases separating them. The CDR3 runs to 14 residues. The chain's CDR3 is CASKPNRVDGGYTF. The CDR3 region has the DNA TGTGCCAGTAAACCCAACAGGGTGGACGGTGGCTACACCTTC.

The rearrangement uses TRBV6-1 and TRBJ1-5; 7 bases line up with TRBD1. CDR1 MNHNS and CDR2 SASEGT come from the germline V gene. This CDR3 region has 17 residues. With V trimmed by 0 bases and J by 0 bases, 5 bases remained unmatched. Written as DNA, the CDR3 is TGTGCCAGCAGTGAAGCGGAGACAGGGTATAGCAATCAGCCCCAGCATTTT. It is translated as CASSEAETGYSNQPQHF.

The rearrangement uses TRBV11-2 and TRBJ1-2; D unresolved. V shed 5 bases and J shed 8 bases, with 18 bases lying between them. This CDR3 region has 14 residues. Germline CDR1 SGHAT, CDR2 FQNNGV. The chain's CDR3 is CASSLGKLAGGYTF. The DNA for the CDR3 is TGTGCCAGCAGCCTAGGAAAACTCGCGGGCGGCTACACCTTC.

The chain combines TRBV2 with TRBJ1-4, with D possibly being TRBD1 (5 bases). V was shortened by 7 bases and J by 4 bases, with 13 bases between the two germline ends. Per the germline V gene, CDR1 is SNHLY and CDR2 is FYNNEI. This CDR3 contains 14 residues. The CDR3 here is CASNLGRSNEKLFF. CDR3 nucleotide sequence: TGTGCCAGCAATTTGGGACGGAGTAATGAAAAACTGTTTTTT. The complete variable domain, with remaining parts taken from reference TRBV2 and TRBJ1-4, reads EPEVTQTPSHQVTQMGQEVILRCVPISNHLYFYWYRQILGQKVEFLVSFYNNEISEKSEIFDDQFSVERPDGSNFTLKIRSTKLEDSAMYFCASNLGRSNEKLFFGSGTQLSVL.

This sequence joins TRBV5-5 and TRBJ1-2; D possibly corresponds to TRBD1 (6 bases). The CDR3 has 14 residues. The V end lost 3 bases, the J end lost 0 bases, and 9 bases lay between the germline ends. Germline V gives CDR1 SGHKS, CDR2 YYEKEE (reference sequence). The CDR3 DNA is TGTGCCAGCAGCTATGACAGGTCTAACTATGGCTACACCTTC. As protein: CASSYDRSNYGYTF.

This rearrangement joins TRBV11-3 to TRBJ2-1, with D perhaps TRBD2 (6 bases). Germline V CDR1 and CDR2: SGHNT, YENEEA. The CDR3 loop spans 15 amino acids. V gave up 3 bases and J gave up 7 bases, with 16 bases separating them. In nucleotides, the CDR3 is TGTGCCAGCAGCTTCTCATACGGGAGAAGGAATGAGCAGTTCTTC. Translation gives CASSFSYGRRNEQFF.

The rearrangement links TRBV29-1 to TRBJ2-3; TRBD1 aligns across 7 bases. The CDR3 spans 15 residues. The germline CDR1 and CDR2 sequences are SQVTM and ANQGSEA. After removal of 1 base from V and 2 bases from J, the junction contained 6 bases not matched to a gene. The CDR3 loop reads CSVEGGQSFTDTQYF. The CDR3 nucleotides are TGCAGCGTTGAAGGGGGACAGAGCTTCACAGATACGCAGTATTTT.

The CDR3 reads CASSLGGLGEKLFF. CDR3 nucleotides: TGTGCCAGCAGTTTGGGGGGGCTCGGTGAAAAACTGTTTTTT. The J gene is TRBJ1-4, the V gene TRBV6-5; D might be TRBD1 (6 bases). The germline V and J ends were trimmed by 4 bases and 7 bases, with 13 bases remaining between them. CDR1 is MNHEY, CDR2 SVGAGI, per germline. The CDR3 totals 14 residues.

The V call is TRBV5-4, the J call TRBJ2-7, with 8 bases matching TRBD2. The CDR3 contains 15 residues. The junction had 3 bases not matched to a gene; V was cut back by 1 base and J by 0 bases. Germline values: CDR1 SGHNT, CDR2 YYREEE (reference sequence). DNA of the CDR3: TGTGCCAGCAGCTTGCCGAGCGGGAGCTCCTACGAGCAGTACTTC. Translated, it gives CASSLPSGSSYEQYF.

V is TRBV11-3 and J is TRBJ2-1; 9 bases match TRBD1. The V and J ends lost 0 bases and 7 bases, in that order; junction bases with no gene match: 4. Germline V gene data show CDR1 as SGHNT and CDR2 as YENEEA. CDR3 size: 15 residues. CDR3 sequence (DNA): TGTGCCAGCAGCTTAGACGGGACAGGGCGGAATGAGCAGTTCTTC. Protein: CASSLDGTGRNEQFF.

The chain employs TRBV18 and TRBJ2-3; no clear D. Germline CDR1 reads KGHSH; CDR2 reads LQKENI. Trimming removed 4 bases at V and 0 bases at J, with 11 bases between. The CDR3 covers 15 residues. The CDR3 reads CASSHRPPSTDTQYF. Written as DNA, the CDR3 is TGTGCCAGCTCACACCGCCCGCCTAGCACAGATACGCAGTATTTT.

This chain links TRBV4-2 with TRBJ2-1, with 11 bases identical to TRBD2. J gave up 3 bases and V 6 bases, and 7 bases lay outside the gene matches. The CDR3 spans 16 residues. The germline V gene has CDR1 LGHNA and CDR2 YNFKEQ. The CDR3 sequence: CASRRTGTSGYNEQFF. The DNA for the CDR3 is TGTGCCAGCAGGAGGACGGGGACTAGCGGCTACAATGAGCAGTTCTTC.

This chain links TRBV7-2 with TRBJ2-5; TRBD2 aligns across 8 bases. This CDR3 has 17 amino acids. With V trimmed by 5 bases and J by 4 bases, 15 bases remained unmatched. Germline CDR1 reads SGHTA; CDR2 reads FQGNSA. For the CDR3, the DNA is TGTGCCAGCAGCCCCGGGGGGGGAGGGTTAGGTAGAGAGACCCAGTACTTC. This encodes CASSPGGGGLGRETQYF.

This rearrangement joins TRBV6-5 to TRBJ1-4; 8 positions agree with TRBD1. The CDR3 totals 14 residues. The ends lost 4 bases at V and 7 bases at J; junction bases unmatched: 5. The germline V gene encodes CDR1 MNHEY and CDR2 SVGAGI. CDR3 region: CASSSQGAGEKLFF. As DNA, the CDR3 is TGTGCCAGCAGTTCCCAGGGGGCAGGTGAAAAACTGTTTTTT.

This chain links TRBV9 with TRBJ2-3, with 12 bases aligning to TRBD2. Trimming at V came to 0 bases and at J to 5 bases, leaving 7 bases not matched to a gene. The CDR3 sequence is 17 residues long. Germline lookup yields CDR1 SGDLS and CDR2 YYNGEE. CDR3 amino acids: CASSVGTSGMGGDTQYF. The CDR3 DNA is TGTGCCAGCAGCGTAGGGACTAGCGGGATGGGCGGAGATACGCAGTATTTT.

The chain employs TRBV7-9 and TRBJ2-1, with TRBD2 matching over 8 bases. Germline V gives CDR1 SEHNR, CDR2 FQNEAQ (reference sequence). J was trimmed by 6 bases and V by 3 bases; bases with no gene match: 10. The CDR3 runs 16 residues. The CDR3 region is CASSLIGGGAPNEQFF. DNA of the CDR3: TGTGCCAGCAGCTTGATCGGGGGGGGAGCCCCCAATGAGCAGTTCTTC.

With respect to this clone: This CDR3 is also generated by other DNA sequences in the sample. The rearrangement uses TRBV19 and TRBJ2-7; unclear D gene. Trimming took 2 bases from V and 1 from J, leaving 6 bases between them. Germline V lookup: CDR1 LNHDA, CDR2 SQIVND (reference sequence). The CDR3 runs to 13 residues. CDR3 in DNA: TGTGCCAGTAGTATATCTGGTTCCTACGAGCAGTACTTC. Protein sequence: CASSISGSYEQYF.